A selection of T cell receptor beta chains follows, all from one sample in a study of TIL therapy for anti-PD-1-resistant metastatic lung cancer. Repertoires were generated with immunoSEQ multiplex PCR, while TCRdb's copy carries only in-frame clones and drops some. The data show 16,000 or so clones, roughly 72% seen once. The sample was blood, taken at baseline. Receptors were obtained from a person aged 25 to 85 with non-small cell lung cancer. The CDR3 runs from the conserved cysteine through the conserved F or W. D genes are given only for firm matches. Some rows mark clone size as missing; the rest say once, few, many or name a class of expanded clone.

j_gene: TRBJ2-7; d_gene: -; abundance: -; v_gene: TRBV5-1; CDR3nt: TGCGCCAGCAGCTCGGAACAGACCTACGAGCAGTACTTC; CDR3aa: CASSSEQTYEQYF
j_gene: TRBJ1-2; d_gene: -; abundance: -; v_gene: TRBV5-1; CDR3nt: TGCGCCAGCAGCCCGGGACTGCCGGTCTATGGCTACACCTTC; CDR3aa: CASSPGLPVYGYTF
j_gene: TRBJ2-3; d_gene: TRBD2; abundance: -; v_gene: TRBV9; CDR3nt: TGTGCCAGCAGCGTAATCCTAGCGGGGGACACAGATACGCAGTATTTT; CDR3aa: CASSVILAGDTDTQYF
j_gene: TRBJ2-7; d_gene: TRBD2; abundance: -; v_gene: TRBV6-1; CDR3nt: TGTGCCAGCAGTGAAAGTATGGTGGTAGCGGGGGCCTCCTACGAGCAGTACTTC; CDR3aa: CASSESMVVAGASYEQYF
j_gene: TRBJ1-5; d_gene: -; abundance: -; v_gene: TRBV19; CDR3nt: TGTGCCAGTATAGGGACACTAAATCAGCCCCAGCATTTT; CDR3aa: CASIGTLNQPQHF
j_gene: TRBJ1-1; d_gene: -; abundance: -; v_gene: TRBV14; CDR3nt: TGTGCCAGCAGCCAAGTGGCAGGGGTTTTATCTCAAGCTTTCTTT; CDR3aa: CASSQVAGVLSQAFF
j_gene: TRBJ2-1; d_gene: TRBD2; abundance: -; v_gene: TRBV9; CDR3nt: TGTGCCAGCAGCGTAGGCGGGGGGGTCTACAATGAGCAGTTCTTC; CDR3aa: CASSVGGGVYNEQFF
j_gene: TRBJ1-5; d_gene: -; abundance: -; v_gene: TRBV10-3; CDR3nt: TGTGCCATCAGTGAGTTTGGACAGCCCCAGCATTTT; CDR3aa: CAISEFGQPQHF
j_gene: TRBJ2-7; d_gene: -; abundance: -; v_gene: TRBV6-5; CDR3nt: TGTGCCAGCAGTCACTCCTACGAGCAGTACTTC; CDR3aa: CASSHSYEQYF
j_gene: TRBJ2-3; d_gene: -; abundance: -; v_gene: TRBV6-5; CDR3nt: TGTGCCAGCAGTTATGGCCTAGGGGCGCAGTATTTT; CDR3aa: CASSYGLGAQYF
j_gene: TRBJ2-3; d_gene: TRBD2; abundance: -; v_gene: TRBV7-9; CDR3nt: TGTGCCAGCAGCTTAATGGCGGGGGTCATAGATACGCAGTATTTT; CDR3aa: CASSLMAGVIDTQYF
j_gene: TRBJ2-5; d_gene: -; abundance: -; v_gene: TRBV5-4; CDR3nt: TGTGCCAGCAGCTTGGCTGGGGCAGGGTATCAAGAGACCCAGTACTTC; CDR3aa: CASSLAGAGYQETQYF
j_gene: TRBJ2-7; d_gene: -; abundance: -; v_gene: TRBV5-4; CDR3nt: TGTGCCAGCAGCGTACCAAACTACGAGCAGTACTTC; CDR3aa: CASSVPNYEQYF
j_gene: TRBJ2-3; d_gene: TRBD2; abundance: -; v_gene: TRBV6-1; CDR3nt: TGTGCCAGCAGCCCGAGGGGCGGGGGAACAGATACGCAGTATTTT; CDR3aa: CASSPRGGGTDTQYF
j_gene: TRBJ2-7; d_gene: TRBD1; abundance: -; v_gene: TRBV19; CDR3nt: TGTGCCAGTAGTGAGGACAGGGACTACGAGCAGTACTTC; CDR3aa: CASSEDRDYEQYF
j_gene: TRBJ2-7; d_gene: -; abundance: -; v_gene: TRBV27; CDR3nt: TGTGCCAGCAGTTTCCGAGGGGGGACAAACTACGAGCAGTACTTC; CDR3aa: CASSFRGGTNYEQYF
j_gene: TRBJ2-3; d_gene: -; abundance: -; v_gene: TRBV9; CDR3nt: TGTGCCAGCGGGGCTACCGGCACAGATACGCAGTATTTT; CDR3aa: CASGATGTDTQYF
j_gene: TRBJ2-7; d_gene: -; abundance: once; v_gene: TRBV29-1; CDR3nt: TGCAGCGTTGAAGATGGGACTGAGTACGAGCAGTACTTC; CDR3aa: CSVEDGTEYEQYF
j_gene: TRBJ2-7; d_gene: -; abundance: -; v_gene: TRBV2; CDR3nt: TGTGCCAGCACCTCTAGCGTTACCTTTCCCCGAGCCTACGAGCAGTACTTC; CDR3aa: CASTSSVTFPRAYEQYF
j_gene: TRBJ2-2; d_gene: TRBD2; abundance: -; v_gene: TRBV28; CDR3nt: TGTGCCAGCTCTCGAGGGGGAGGCGGGAGGGCCTACACCGGGGAGCTGTTTTTT; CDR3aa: CASSRGGGGRAYTGELFF
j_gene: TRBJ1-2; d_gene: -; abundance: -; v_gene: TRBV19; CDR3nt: TGTGCCAGTAGTGTAGGCTACAGTCAGGGATTAGTCTATGGCTACACCTTC; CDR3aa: CASSVGYSQGLVYGYTF